The rows below give T cell receptor beta chains drawn from one sample of a study of neurological immune-mediated disorders. MiXCR, run by TCRdb on the 5' RACE reads, gives a single entry per CDR3 protein. Of about 65,000 distinct CDR3 sequences in the sample, 4.1% were seen once. The sample comprised PBMCs. Receptors were obtained from a man aged 45-65 years with multiple sclerosis. CDR3s include the opening cysteine and the closing phenylalanine or tryptophan. Fields, in order: CDR3 protein, CDR3 DNA, CDR3 length, V gene, clone size, D gene, J gene. The D gene is left open where the match is weak. Size is omitted from some rows. Given values are once, few, many or a class for expanded clones.

CSAGDYPNEQFF | TGCAGTGCTGGAGACTACCCCAATGAGCAGTTCTTC | 12 | TRBV20-1 | many | - | TRBJ2-1
CASSHGQETQYF | TGCGCCAGCAGCCATGGACAAGAGACCCAGTACTTC | 12 | TRBV4-1 | many | - | TRBJ2-5
CASSLGQTGGNQPQNF | TGTGCCAGCAGTTTGGGGCAGACAGGGGGCAATCAGCCCCAGAATTTT | 16 | TRBV12-3/TRBV12-4 | many | TRBD1 | TRBJ1-5
CASSLDSLRSFEAFF | TGCGCCAGCAGCTTGGACTCACTCCGGTCCTTTGAAGCTTTCTTT | 15 | TRBV5-1 | many | - | TRBJ1-1
CSASRPSRNTEAFF | TGCAGTGCCTCGCGGCCCAGTCGGAACACTGAAGCTTTCTTT | 14 | TRBV20-1 | few | - | TRBJ1-1
CASRDRGSNQPQHF | TGTGCCAGCAGGGACAGGGGTAGCAATCAGCCCCAGCATTTT | 14 | TRBV12-3/TRBV12-4 | many | TRBD1 | TRBJ1-5
CASSPGETGFTTAFYGYTF | TGTGCCAGCAGCCCAGGCGAGACAGGGTTTACTACAGCTTTCTATGGCTACACCTTC | 19 | TRBV12-3/TRBV12-4 | many | TRBD1 | TRBJ1-2
CSARMTGTSFYNEQFF | TGCAGTGCCCGGATGACCGGGACTAGCTTCTACAATGAGCAGTTCTTC | 16 | TRBV20-1 | - | TRBD2 | TRBJ2-1
CSVFTGSNYGYTF | TGCAGCGTCTTTACGGGATCCAACTATGGCTACACCTTC | 13 | TRBV29-1 | - | - | TRBJ1-2
CASTPSGTGLRGELFF | TGTGCCAGCACCCCGTCCGGGACAGGGCTACGCGGGGAGCTGTTTTTT | 16 | TRBV6-2/TRBV6-3 | many | TRBD1 | TRBJ2-2
CASSVSPQETQYF | TGTGCCAGCAGCGTAAGTCCCCAAGAGACCCAGTACTTC | 13 | TRBV9 | many | - | TRBJ2-5
CASSQDRGPNQPQHF | TGTGCCAGCAGCCAAGATCGGGGTCCCAATCAGCCCCAGCATTTT | 15 | TRBV4-2 | many | - | TRBJ1-5
CASSFGSGGFRRELFF | TGTGCCAGCAGTTTCGGTAGCGGGGGATTCCGGCGGGAGCTGTTTTTT | 16 | TRBV12-3/TRBV12-4 | many | TRBD2 | TRBJ2-2
CASSINLGVFAEAFF | TGTGCCAGCAGCATAAATTTGGGGGTGTTTGCTGAAGCTTTCTTT | 15 | TRBV5-6 | many | - | TRBJ1-1
CSARDRGGLRGYTF | TGCAGTGCTAGAGATCGCGGGGGATTACGGGGCTACACCTTC | 14 | TRBV20-1 | many | - | TRBJ1-2
CASSYLTTGQGATEAFF | TGTGCCAGCAGTTACCTAACAACGGGACAGGGGGCCACTGAAGCTTTCTTT | 17 | TRBV6-5 | many | TRBD1 | TRBJ1-1
CASTLGGLYGYTF | TGTGCCAGCACACTAGGGGGACTGTATGGCTACACCTTC | 13 | TRBV12-3/TRBV12-4 | few | - | TRBJ1-2
CAILSVYTGELFF | TGTGCCATCTTGTCGGTTTACACCGGGGAGCTGTTTTTT | 13 | TRBV6-6 | many | - | TRBJ2-2
CASSQYGRKETQYF | TGCGCCAGCAGCCAATACGGTCGAAAAGAGACCCAGTACTTC | 14 | TRBV4-1 | - | - | TRBJ2-5
CASSESETRITDTQYF | TGTGCCAGCAGCGAGTCCGAGACAAGAATCACAGATACGCAGTATTTT | 16 | TRBV5-6 | many | - | TRBJ2-3
CATSDSLSGEDIQYF | TGTGCCACCAGTGATTCCCTTTCCGGGGAGGACATTCAGTACTTC | 15 | TRBV24-1 | many | - | TRBJ2-4
CASSLRTVNSPLHF | TGCGCCAGCAGCCTAAGAACTGTTAATTCACCCCTCCACTTT | 14 | TRBV5-1 | - | - | TRBJ1-6
CASSLTPLRGGLGETQYF | TGTGCCAGCAGCTTAACCCCCTTGCGCGGGGGGTTAGGTGAGACCCAGTACTTC | 18 | TRBV7-2 | many | TRBD2 | TRBJ2-5
CASSLESTTLAKNIQYF | TGTGCCAGCAGCTTAGAGTCAACGACTCTAGCCAAAAACATTCAGTACTTC | 17 | TRBV7-2 | many | - | TRBJ2-4
CASSQGTGAANYGYTF | TGTGCCAGCAGCCAAGGGACAGGGGCAGCTAACTATGGCTACACCTTC | 16 | TRBV3-1 | many | TRBD1 | TRBJ1-2
CSAGRRTAILMNTEAFF | TGCAGTGCCGGACGAAGGACAGCCATACTTATGAACACTGAAGCTTTCTTT | 17 | TRBV20-1 | few | - | TRBJ1-1
CASSVEALAGGRNEQFF | TGTGCCAGCAGCGTAGAAGCCCTAGCGGGGGGCCGGAATGAGCAGTTCTTC | 17 | TRBV9 | many | TRBD2 | TRBJ2-1
CASSPWTNQRNTEAFF | TGTGCCAGCAGCCCCTGGACTAACCAGAGGAACACTGAAGCTTTCTTT | 16 | TRBV7-9 | - | - | TRBJ1-1
CASSSGVGAYSWDEQFF | TGCGCCAGCAGCTCGGGTGTAGGGGCTTATTCCTGGGATGAGCAGTTCTTC | 17 | TRBV5-1 | few | - | TRBJ2-1
CASRGTGQPLHF | TGTGCCAGCCGCGGGACAGGCCAACCCCTCCACTTT | 12 | TRBV5-5 | many | TRBD1 | TRBJ1-6
CASSLENRGLNSPLHF | TGTGCCAGCAGCTTAGAAAACAGGGGACTTAATTCACCCCTCCACTTT | 16 | TRBV7-2 | many | TRBD1 | TRBJ1-6
CASSHVNTGELFF | TGTGCCAGCAGCCATGTTAACACCGGGGAGCTGTTTTTT | 13 | TRBV3-1 | many | - | TRBJ2-2
CASSLNSGGSVDTQYF | TGTGCCAGCAGCTTGAATAGCGGGGGGTCCGTAGATACGCAGTATTTT | 16 | TRBV7-2 | many | TRBD2 | TRBJ2-3
CASSPAQGGLYGYTF | TGCGCCAGCAGCCCGGCACAGGGTGGGCTTTATGGCTACACCTTC | 15 | TRBV5-1 | many | - | TRBJ1-2
CSARESGGDNSPLHF | TGCAGTGCTAGAGAGTCTGGGGGTGATAATTCACCCCTCCACTTT | 15 | TRBV20-1 | many | - | TRBJ1-6
CASSKAGDTQYF | TGCGCCAGCAGCAAAGCTGGAGATACGCAGTATTTT | 12 | TRBV5-1 | many | - | TRBJ2-3
CSAKGQHSNQPQNF | TGCAGTGCCAAAGGACAGCATAGCAATCAGCCCCAGAATTTT | 14 | TRBV20-1 | few | - | TRBJ1-5
CASSPERVMNTEAFF | TGTGCCAGCAGCCCCGAACGGGTCATGAACACTGAAGCTTTCTTT | 15 | TRBV12-3/TRBV12-4 | many | - | TRBJ1-1
CASSSWTDGDTEAFF | TGTGCCAGCAGTTCGTGGACGGACGGGGACACTGAAGCTTTCTTT | 15 | TRBV12-3/TRBV12-4 | - | - | TRBJ1-1
CASSQGKSYNEQFF | TGTGCCAGCAGCCAAGGGAAATCCTACAATGAGCAGTTCTTC | 14 | TRBV7-9 | many | - | TRBJ2-1
CAWSVRRFDYGYTF | TGTGCCTGGAGTGTACGCAGGTTCGACTATGGCTACACCTTC | 14 | TRBV30 | - | - | TRBJ1-2